The 30 T cell receptor beta chains below all came from one sample that was sequenced in a study of cytomegalovirus exposure and HLA in healthy donors. Using immunoSEQ multiplex PCR, the repertoire was profiled, and TCRdb retains in-frame clones only, with some absent. The sample has 55,000 to 75,000 clones; 95% are singletons. Sequenced: PBMCs. The origin of the receptors is a woman under 30 in good health and CMV-seropositive.

The rearrangement uses TRBV13 and TRBJ2-1, with D maybe TRBD1 (7 bases). Looked up from germline, CDR1 is PRHDT and CDR2 is FYEKMQ (reference sequence). V lost 0 bases to trimming and J lost 3 bases, with 21 bases between them. The CDR3 contains 19 residues. CDR3 nucleotides: TGTGCCAGCAGCTTAGGCAGGGGGGCCCCACTTAAAAACTACAATGAGCAGTTCTTC. Amino acid sequence: CASSLGRGAPLKNYNEQFF.

The J gene is TRBJ2-2, the V gene TRBV5-1; possibly TRBD2 for D (6 bases). Trimming stripped 4 bases from V and 5 bases from J, with 18 bases between. Germline V gives CDR1 SGHRS, CDR2 YFSETQ. CDR3 size: 16 residues. The CDR3 coding sequence is TGCGCCAGCAGCCCGGTGGGCGGGGCTGGTACCGGGGAGCTGTTTTTT. Its translation: CASSPVGGAGTGELFF.

The genes are TRBV10-3 and TRBJ1-3, with 8 bases aligning to TRBD1. CDR3 length: 14 amino acids. Germline V gives CDR1 ENHRY, CDR2 SYGVKD. J was trimmed by 3 bases and V by 8 bases; bases with no gene match: 6. The CDR3 DNA is TGTGCCATCGAGCCAGGGGGCGTTGGAAACACCATATATTTT. It yields the protein CAIEPGGVGNTIYF.

A single count supports this clone. This rearrangement joins TRBV11-2 to TRBJ2-1, with 8 positions matching TRBD2. The length of the CDR3 is 15 residues. Losses at the gene ends were 0 bases for V and 5 bases for J; bases not matched to a gene: 3. Looked up from germline, CDR1 is SGHAT and CDR2 is FQNNGV. The CDR3, as DNA: TGTGCCAGCAGCTTAGAGGGACTAGTAAACAATGAGCAGTTCTTC. Translating it yields CASSLEGLVNNEQFF.

The CDR3 coding sequence is TGTGCCAGCAGCTCCGGGACAAAAGAGACCCAGTACTTC. Protein product: CASSSGTKETQYF. The gene calls are TRBV5-6 and TRBJ2-5; D might be TRBD1 (6 bases). CDR1 and CDR2 (germline): SGHDT, YYEEEE. V lost 3 bases, J lost 3 bases, and 9 bases lay in between. This CDR3 is built from 13 residues.

V usage is TRBV9 and J usage is TRBJ1-4, with 10 bases aligning to TRBD1. CDR1 is SGDLS, CDR2 YYNGEE, per germline. Trimming at V came to 2 bases and at J to 4 bases, leaving 2 bases not matched to a gene. The CDR3 has 15 residues. The DNA for the CDR3 is TGTGCCAGCAGCGTGACAGGGGGCGGTAATGAAAAACTGTTTTTT. Amino acids: CASSVTGGGNEKLFF.

Remarks on this clone: The sample holds other DNA sequences that translate to the same CDR3. V and J are TRBV2 and TRBJ1-5; tentative D call: TRBD1 (5 bases). The CDR3 length is 13 residues. Germline assignment: CDR1 SNHLY and CDR2 FYNNEI. Trimming pared 7 bases from V and 7 bases from J, leaving 14 bases between. The CDR3 sequence: CASKGRTNQPQHF. The CDR3, as DNA: TGTGCCAGCAAGGGGAGGACCAACCAGCCCCAGCATTTT.

The V call is TRBV5-1, the J call TRBJ1-1; 12 bases match TRBD1. Germline loops: CDR1 SGHRS, CDR2 YFSETQ. CDR3 length: 16 amino acids. J lost 0 bases, V lost 6 bases, and 6 bases had no gene match. CDR3 in amino acids: CASNPGQGALNTEAFF. In nucleotides, the CDR3 is TGCGCCAGCAACCCGGGACAGGGGGCTTTGAACACTGAAGCTTTCTTT.

This rearrangement joins TRBV27 to TRBJ1-4; D uncertain. Trimming cost V 5 bases and J 2 bases, with 18 bases left between them. CDR1 and CDR2 (germline): MNHEY, SMNVEV (reference sequence). This CDR3 is built from 17 residues. CDR3 protein: CASSPPPQTGTNEKLFF. CDR3 bases: TGTGCCAGCAGTCCTCCCCCGCAGACGGGGACTAATGAAAAACTGTTTTTT.

This clone was observed once. The chain uses TRBV11-2 and TRBJ1-1, with D possibly matching TRBD1 (5 bases). CDR3 length equals 12 residues. Germline values: CDR1 SGHAT, CDR2 FQNNGV. The V and J ends lost 5 bases and 7 bases respectively, with 11 bases between them. The chain's CDR3 is CASSHIRVEAFF. CDR3 sequence (DNA): TGTGCCAGCAGCCATATCAGGGTTGAAGCTTTCTTT.

The chain uses TRBV10-3 and TRBJ1-2; perhaps TRBD1 as D (5 bases). The ends were cut back, 0 bases at V and 10 bases at J, with 18 bases in the middle. The germline gives CDR1 ENHRY, CDR2 SYGVKD. The length of the CDR3 is 15 residues. The CDR3 loop is CAISESLAGPVDYTF. DNA for the CDR3: TGTGCCATCAGTGAGTCTTTGGCAGGGCCTGTCGACTACACCTTC.

The chain carries TRBV10-3 and TRBJ1-6; 9 positions match TRBD1. The CDR3 is made up of 16 amino acids. The V and J ends lost 2 bases and 7 bases, in that order; junction bases with no gene match: 6. Germline-derived CDR1 and CDR2 are ENHRY and SYGVKD. The DNA for the CDR3 is TGTGCCATCAGTGAGAACTTCGGGACAGGGAATTCACCCCTCCACTTT. It specifies CAISENFGTGNSPLHF.

V is TRBV6-1 and J is TRBJ1-5; D unclear. Germline CDR1 is MNHNS and CDR2 is SASEGT. The CDR3 totals 15 residues. V was pared by 3 bases and J by 6 bases, with 15 bases between. This CDR3 reads CASSEFFGGVQPQHF. DNA of the CDR3: TGTGCCAGCAGTGAGTTCTTTGGCGGGGTTCAGCCCCAGCATTTT.

V is TRBV27 and J is TRBJ2-5; TRBD2 is a possible D gene (5 bases). The germline V gene encodes CDR1 MNHEY and CDR2 SMNVEV (reference sequence). With 2 bases removed from V and 5 bases from J, the gap between germline ends came to 15 bases. CDR3 length equals 15 residues. CDR3 amino acids: CASSLRGWGMETQYF. The DNA for the CDR3 is TGTGCCAGCAGTTTACGCGGGTGGGGTATGGAGACCCAGTACTTC.

The chain joins TRBV28 to TRBJ2-7; TRBD1 might be the D (6 bases). Germline-derived CDR1 and CDR2 are MDHEN and SYDVKM. The V end lost 9 bases, the J end lost 3 bases, and 21 bases lay between the germline ends. The CDR3 spans 15 residues. The CDR3 bases are TGTGCCAGTACACCCCCTGGACAGATGATCTACGAGCAGTACTTC. As protein: CASTPPGQMIYEQYF.

A single count supports this clone. The CDR3 sequence: CASTQGVQIGGYTF. In nucleotides, the CDR3 is TGTGCCAGCACCCAGGGGGTCCAAATTGGTGGCTACACCTTC. The rearrangement uses TRBV6-5 and TRBJ1-2; TRBD1 matches 7 bases. The CDR3 length is 14 residues. V lost 7 bases to trimming and J lost 7 bases; unmatched junction nucleotides: 12. The germline V gene has CDR1 MNHEY and CDR2 SVGAGI.

The V and J genes are TRBV6-5 and TRBJ2-1; 7 bases are shared with TRBD2. V lost 11 bases to trimming and J lost 3 bases; unmatched junction nucleotides: 13. This CDR3 is 15 amino acids long. Looked up from germline, CDR1 is MNHEY and CDR2 is SVGAGI. The CDR3 region has the DNA TGTGCCGTCATCTCGACTAGCCGGTTCTACAATGAGCAGTTCTTC. It encodes CAVISTSRFYNEQFF.

The chain uses TRBV13 and TRBJ2-1, with 9 bases fitting TRBD2. CDR1 is PRHDT and CDR2 is FYEKMQ in the germline V gene (reference sequence). The V segment lost 5 bases and the J segment 9 bases; nucleotides outside the gene matches: 17. The CDR3 consists of 17 residues. DNA for the CDR3: TGTGCCAGCAGCCAGCGAGGCCCTATAGCGGGGGAGGGTGAGCAGTTCTTC. Amino acids: CASSQRGPIAGEGEQFF.

The V gene is TRBV29-1, the J gene TRBJ2-7; D unresolved. Germline V gene data show CDR1 as SQVTM and CDR2 as ANQGSEA. The V end was cut by 6 bases, the J end by 0 bases, with 12 bases between. The CDR3 is made up of 13 amino acids. CDR3 coding DNA: TGCAGCGTCCGTCAGGCACCCTCCTACGAGCAGTACTTC. Encoded protein: CSVRQAPSYEQYF.

J is TRBJ2-1 and V is TRBV5-1; 9 positions match TRBD1. The CDR3 runs to 16 residues. J gave up 6 bases and V 2 bases, and 9 bases lay outside the gene matches. Germline CDR1 SGHRS, CDR2 YFSETQ. The DNA for the CDR3 is TGCGCCAGCAGCTTTGACGGGACAGGGAACCTCAATGAGCAGTTCTTC. Translated: CASSFDGTGNLNEQFF.

The gene calls are TRBV28 and TRBJ1-5; 8 bases fit TRBD1. Per germline, CDR1 MDHEN and CDR2 SYDVKM. The CDR3 consists of 13 residues. Trimming cost V 6 bases and J 5 bases; bases outside gene matches: 3. The CDR3 region is CASRETGDQPQHF. As DNA, the CDR3 is TGTGCCAGCAGAGAGACAGGGGATCAGCCCCAGCATTTT.

The rearrangement links TRBV15 to TRBJ2-5; 7 bases line up with TRBD2. Germline CDR1 is LNHNV and CDR2 is YYDKDF (reference sequence). This CDR3 region has 15 residues. V shed 0 bases, J shed 5 bases, and the junction held 6 bases outside the gene matches. The CDR3: CATSRDGGVQETQYF. The DNA of the CDR3 is TGTGCCACCAGCAGAGATGGGGGGGTTCAGGAGACCCAGTACTTC. Filled out from reference TRBV15 and TRBJ2-5, the complete variable domain reads DAMVIQNPRYQVTQFGKPVTLSCSQTLNHNVMYWYQQKSSQAPKLLFHYYDKDFNNEADTPDNFQSRRPNTSFCFLDIRSPGLGDTAMYLCATSRDGGVQETQYFGPGTRLLVL.

Points on this clone: The junction does not match germline at one end; this may be a read error. This chain joins TRBV27 and TRBJ1-2; D is perhaps TRBD1 (6 bases). Germline-derived CDR1 and CDR2 are MNHEY and SMNVEV (reference sequence). The CDR3 runs 15 residues. CDR3 residues: CASRSSRGRSYGHTF. For the CDR3, the DNA is TGTGCCAGCAGATCGAGTAGGGGGAGAAGCTATGGCCACACCTTC.

This chain uses TRBV27 with TRBJ2-1, with 8 bases identical to TRBD2. The V and J ends lost 6 bases and 5 bases, in that order; junction bases with no gene match: 9. This CDR3 has 15 residues. Per the germline V gene, CDR1 is MNHEY and CDR2 is SMNVEV (reference sequence). The CDR3 region has the DNA TGTGCCAGCAGCATCCCGGGGGGGAGAAACAATGAGCAGTTCTTC. It specifies CASSIPGGRNNEQFF.

The chain is built from TRBV5-4 and TRBJ1-2; 12 positions match TRBD1. Trimming removed 2 bases from V and 5 bases from J; junction bases left unmatched: 10. In germline, CDR1 is SGHNT, CDR2 YYREEE (reference sequence). The CDR3 is 17 residues long. CDR3 residues: CASSFPGQGAVTYGYTF. CDR3 DNA sequence: TGTGCCAGCAGCTTCCCGGGACAGGGGGCGGTAACTTATGGCTACACCTTC. Full variable domain (remainder filled in from reference TRBV5-4 and TRBJ1-2): ETGVTQSPTHLIKTRGQQVTLRCSSQSGHNTVSWYQQALGQGPQFIFQYYREEENGRGNFPPRFSGLQFPNYSSELNVNALELDDSALYLCASSFPGQGAVTYGYTFGSGTRLTVV.

J is TRBJ1-1 and V is TRBV4-2, with 11 positions matching TRBD1. The J segment lost 3 bases and the V segment lost 3 bases, leaving 0 bases of the junction unmatched. CDR3 length: 14 residues. Germline-derived CDR1 and CDR2 are LGHNA and YNFKEQ. Here the CDR3 reads CASSQGQGDTEAFF. The CDR3 nucleotides read TGTGCCAGCAGCCAGGGACAGGGGGACACTGAAGCTTTCTTT.

This CDR3 is CASSRETGARSYNEQFF. For the CDR3, the DNA is TGCGCCAGCAGTCGGGAAACAGGGGCACGTTCCTACAATGAGCAGTTCTTC. The chain couples TRBV4-3 to TRBJ2-1, with 7 bases matching TRBD1. The V and J ends lost 6 bases and 1 base, in that order; junction bases with no gene match: 12. CDR3 size: 17 residues. Germline V gene data show CDR1 as LGHNA and CDR2 as YSLEER.

V gene TRBV9 combines with J gene TRBJ1-6, with D tentatively TRBD1 (5 bases). CDR3 size: 16 residues. Per the germline V gene, CDR1 is SGDLS and CDR2 is YYNGEE. Trimming left V 0 bases short and J 4 bases short, with 11 bases between. The CDR3 region has the DNA TGTGCCAGCAGCGTAGATCGGGGGTCGTATAATTCACCCCTCCACTTT. Translated: CASSVDRGSYNSPLHF.

This chain connects TRBV4-1 to TRBJ2-7; the D gene is possibly TRBD1 (6 bases). V shed 4 bases and J shed 0 bases, with 13 bases lying between them. The CDR3 is made up of 15 amino acids. Germline-derived CDR1 and CDR2 are MGHRA and YSYEKL. The CDR3 loop reads CASSPVPRGSYEQYF. As DNA, the CDR3 is TGCGCCAGCAGCCCTGTCCCCAGGGGCTCCTACGAGCAGTACTTC.

The genes are TRBV30 and TRBJ1-3; no definite D call. V lost 0 bases and J lost 2, with 8 bases in between. The CDR3 loop spans 14 amino acids. CDR1 is GTSNPN and CDR2 is SVGIG in the germline V gene (reference sequence). The CDR3 protein is CAWSVPIAGNTIYF. The CDR3 nucleotides are TGTGCCTGGAGTGTACCCATAGCTGGAAACACCATATATTTT.